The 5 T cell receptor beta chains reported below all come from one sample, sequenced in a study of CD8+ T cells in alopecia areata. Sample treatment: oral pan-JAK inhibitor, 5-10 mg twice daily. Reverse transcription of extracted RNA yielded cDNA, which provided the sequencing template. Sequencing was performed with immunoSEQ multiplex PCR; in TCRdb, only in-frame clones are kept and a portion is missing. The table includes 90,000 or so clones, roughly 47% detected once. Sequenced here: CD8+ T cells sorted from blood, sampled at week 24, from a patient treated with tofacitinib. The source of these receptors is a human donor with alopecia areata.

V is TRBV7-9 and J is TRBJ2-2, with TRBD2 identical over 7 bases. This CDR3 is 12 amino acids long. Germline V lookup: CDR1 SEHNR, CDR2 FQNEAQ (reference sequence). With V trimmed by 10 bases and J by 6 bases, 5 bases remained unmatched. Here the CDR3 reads CANRGGPGELFF. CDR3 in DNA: TGTGCCAACCGGGGAGGGCCCGGGGAGCTGTTTTTT.

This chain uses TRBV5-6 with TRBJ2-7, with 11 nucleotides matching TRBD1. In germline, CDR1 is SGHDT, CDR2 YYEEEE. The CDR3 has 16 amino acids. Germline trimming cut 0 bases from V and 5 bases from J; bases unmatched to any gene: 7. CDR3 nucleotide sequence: TGTGCCAGCAGCTTGGACCCGGGACAGGGGGGCAACGAGCAGTACTTC. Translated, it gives CASSLDPGQGGNEQYF.

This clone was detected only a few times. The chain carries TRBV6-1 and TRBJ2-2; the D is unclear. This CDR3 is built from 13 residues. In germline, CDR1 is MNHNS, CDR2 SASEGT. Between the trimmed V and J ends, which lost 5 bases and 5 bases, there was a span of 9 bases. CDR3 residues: CASSWKRTGELFF. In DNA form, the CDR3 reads TGTGCCAGCAGTTGGAAGCGTACCGGGGAGCTGTTTTTT.

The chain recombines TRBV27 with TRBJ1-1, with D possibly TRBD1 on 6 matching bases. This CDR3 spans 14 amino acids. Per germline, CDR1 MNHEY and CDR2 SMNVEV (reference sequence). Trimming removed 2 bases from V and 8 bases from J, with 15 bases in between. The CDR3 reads CASSLNHRATEAFF. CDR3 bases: TGTGCCAGCAGTTTAAACCACAGGGCGACAGAAGCTTTCTTT.

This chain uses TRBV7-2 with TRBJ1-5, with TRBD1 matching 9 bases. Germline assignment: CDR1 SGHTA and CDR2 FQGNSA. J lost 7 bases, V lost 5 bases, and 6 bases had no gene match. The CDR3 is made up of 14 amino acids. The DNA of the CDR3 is TGTGCCAGCAGCCGCGGGACAGGGAACCAGCCCCAGCATTTT. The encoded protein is CASSRGTGNQPQHF.